The 26 T cell receptor beta chains given below trace back to one sample, sequenced in a study of cytomegalovirus exposure and HLA in healthy donors. PCR involved 60 Vbeta and 13 Jbeta primers. The protocol was immunoSEQ multiplex PCR, while the TCRdb copy is restricted to in-frame clones and leaves out a portion. The sample consists of approximately 86,000 clones, roughly 85% of them appearing once. The sample consisted of PBMCs. Source of these receptors: a man between 35 and 55 years old in good health and CMV-seropositive.

The chain has TRBV7-6 and TRBJ1-2, with a tentative D call TRBD1 (6 bases). This CDR3 has 14 residues. The germline V gene has CDR1 SGHVS and CDR2 FNYEAQ. V was shortened by 5 bases and J by 8 bases, with 18 bases between the two germline ends. CDR3 nucleotides: TGTGCCAGCAGCCTATCCTCGAGGGGGAAAGGCTACACCTTC. As protein: CASSLSSRGKGYTF. The full variable domain, rest sourced from reference TRBV7-6 and TRBJ1-2, is GAGVSQSPRYKVTKRGQDVALRCDPISGHVSLYWYRQALGQGPEFLTYFNYEAQQDKSGLPNDRFSAERPEGSISTLTIQRTEQRDSAMYRCASSLSSRGKGYTFGSGTRLTVV.

CDR3 residues: CAISESLAEGGELFF. CDR3 DNA: TGTGCCATCAGTGAGTCGCTAGCGGAGGGCGGGGAGCTGTTTTTT. V usage is TRBV10-3 and J usage is TRBJ2-2; 7 positions agree with TRBD2. V lost 0 bases to trimming and J lost 7 bases; unmatched junction nucleotides: 5. From germline, CDR1 is ENHRY and CDR2 SYGVKD. The CDR3 has 15 amino acids.

The chain recombines TRBV7-3 with TRBJ2-1, with TRBD2 as a possible D gene (7 bases). The ends were cut back, 1 base at V and 8 bases at J, with 12 bases in the middle. Germline loops: CDR1 SGHTA, CDR2 FQGTGA. The CDR3 runs to 14 residues. The CDR3 DNA reads TGTGCCAGCAGCTTAAGTAGGGGGGGACATGAGCAGTTCTTC. Amino acid sequence: CASSLSRGGHEQFF.

The V gene is TRBV9, the J gene TRBJ2-3; maybe TRBD2 (5 bases). Trimming cost V 4 bases and J 6 bases, with 21 bases left between them. Germline V gene lookup returns CDR1 SGDLS and CDR2 YYNGEE. The CDR3 runs to 16 residues. The CDR3 loop reads CASSRSRKRLVDTQYF. In DNA, the CDR3 is TGTGCCAGCAGCCGAAGCAGGAAGCGGTTAGTTGATACGCAGTATTTT.

The chain recombines TRBV11-2 with TRBJ2-2; no clear D. The CDR3 consists of 14 residues. Per germline, CDR1 SGHAT and CDR2 FQNNGV. V lost 2 bases to trimming and J lost 5 bases, with 9 bases between them. The CDR3 region has the DNA TGTGCCAGCAGCTTAAAGATCGGTACCGGGGAGCTGTTTTTT. It specifies CASSLKIGTGELFF.

The chain carries TRBV10-3 and TRBJ1-1; D unresolved. The CDR3 loop spans 12 amino acids. Trimming stripped 4 bases from V and 2 bases from J, with 5 bases between. Germline loops: CDR1 ENHRY, CDR2 SYGVKD. The CDR3, as DNA: TGTGCCATCAGTGGTTCTAACACTGAAGCTTTCTTT. The encoded protein is CAISGSNTEAFF.

This chain uses TRBV7-3 with TRBJ2-6, with D hard to call. This CDR3 is 15 amino acids long. Germline V gene sequence: CDR1 SGHTA, CDR2 FQGTGA. V lost 2 bases to trimming and J lost 0 bases, with 5 bases between them. The CDR3 bases are TGTGCCAGCAGCTTACCGGGCTCTGGGGCCAACGTCCTGACTTTC. Its translation: CASSLPGSGANVLTF.

The rearrangement joins TRBV5-3 to TRBJ1-6, with D maybe TRBD1 (5 bases). TRBV5-3 is filed as an ORF, its function uncertain. The CDR3 consists of 19 residues. Trimming removed 0 bases from V and 4 bases from J, with 20 bases in between. The CDR3 nucleotides read TGTGCCAGAAGCTTGGAGGTGACAGCCGACAAAAAATATAATTCACCCCTCCACTTT. This encodes CARSLEVTADKKYNSPLHF.

A single count supports this clone. The J gene is TRBJ2-7, the V gene TRBV5-1; D might be TRBD1 (6 bases). Deletions cut 0 bases from V and 1 base from J, with 8 bases between. This CDR3 is 14 amino acids long. Germline values: CDR1 SGHRS, CDR2 YFSETQ. For the CDR3, the DNA is TGCGCCAGCAGCTTGGCTGGACAGTCCTACGAGCAGTACTTC. Its protein product is CASSLAGQSYEQYF.

This clone has just a few counts. V and J are TRBV25-1 and TRBJ2-5; 8 bases line up with TRBD1. Trimming took 4 bases from V and 4 from J; bases not matched to a gene: 5. The CDR3 contains 14 residues. Germline CDR1 is MGHDK and CDR2 is SYGVNS. The CDR3: CASSGPGTGETQYF. CDR3 in DNA: TGTGCCAGCAGTGGCCCCGGGACAGGAGAGACCCAGTACTTC.

The CDR3 DNA sequence: TGTGCCAGCAGCCCCTATCCGACAGGGATCCGGGAGACCCAGTACTTC. Amino acid sequence: CASSPYPTGIRETQYF. This chain uses TRBV28 with TRBJ2-5, with 7 bases aligning to TRBD1. Germline lookup yields CDR1 MDHEN and CDR2 SYDVKM. With 6 bases clipped from V and 5 bases from J, the junction kept 15 bases outside the gene matches. The CDR3 is 16 residues long.

The chain links TRBV15 to TRBJ2-1; a possible D gene is TRBD1 (8 bases). The CDR3 has 16 residues. The ends were cut back, 7 bases at V and 0 bases at J, with 16 bases in the middle. CDR1 is LNHNV, CDR2 YYDKDF, per germline (reference sequence). In DNA, the CDR3 is TGTGCCACCAACCCGACAGGGGAGGGCTCCTACAATGAGCAGTTCTTC. Translated: CATNPTGEGSYNEQFF. Complete variable domain (other parts from reference TRBV15 and TRBJ2-1): DAMVIQNPRYQVTQFGKPVTLSCSQTLNHNVMYWYQQKSSQAPKLLFHYYDKDFNNEADTPDNFQSRRPNTSFCFLDIRSPGLGDTAMYLCATNPTGEGSYNEQFFGPGTRLTVL.

V is TRBV7-3 and J is TRBJ2-2; 11 nucleotides line up with TRBD2. The V segment lost 5 bases and the J segment 0 bases; nucleotides outside the gene matches: 5. CDR3 length: 17 amino acids. CDR1 and CDR2 from the germline V gene are SGHTA and FQGTGA. The CDR3 sequence is CASSPRLAGPNTGELFF. CDR3 nucleotide sequence: TGTGCCAGCAGCCCACGACTAGCGGGGCCGAACACCGGGGAGCTGTTTTTT.

The V call is TRBV19, the J call TRBJ2-2; TRBD2 matches 7 bases. After removal of 9 bases from V and 4 bases from J, the junction contained 8 bases not matched to a gene. Germline loops: CDR1 LNHDA, CDR2 SQIVND (reference sequence). CDR3 length: 14 residues. The CDR3 protein is CASGRSGTTGELFF. The CDR3 DNA is TGTGCCAGCGGCAGGAGCGGGACCACCGGGGAGCTGTTTTTT.

The genes are TRBV4-1 and TRBJ2-1; 7 bases agree with TRBD2. The CDR3 has 16 residues. Trimming removed 2 bases from V and 2 bases from J; junction bases left unmatched: 6. The V gene's germline CDR1 is MGHRA and CDR2 YSYEKL. In DNA, the CDR3 is TGCGCCAGCAGCCAACGCACTAGCGTTACCTACAATGAGCAGTTCTTC. Residues: CASSQRTSVTYNEQFF.

A single count supports this clone. The gene calls are TRBV19 and TRBJ2-7; 12 positions match TRBD2. CDR3 size: 14 residues. V gave up 3 bases and J gave up 6 bases; unmatched junction bases: 3. CDR1 and CDR2 (germline): LNHDA, SQIVND (reference sequence). The CDR3 spells CASSMTSGSFEQYF. For the CDR3, the DNA is TGTGCCAGTAGTATGACTAGCGGGAGCTTCGAGCAGTACTTC.

J is TRBJ2-7 and V is TRBV4-2; tentatively, D is TRBD1 (5 bases). V was cut by 1 base and J by 5 bases, with 15 bases left in between. This CDR3 comprises 15 residues. CDR1 and CDR2 from the germline V gene are LGHNA and YNFKEQ. The CDR3 DNA reads as TGTGCCAGCAGCCAAGTCTGGCAGGGAAGCGACGAGCAGTACTTC. It translates to CASSQVWQGSDEQYF.

This clone showed up just once. This sequence joins TRBV6-5 and TRBJ1-5, with D hard to call. Between the trimmed V and J ends, which lost 4 bases and 5 bases, there was a span of 12 bases. Germline V gene data show CDR1 as MNHEY and CDR2 as SVGAGI. The CDR3 extends over 14 amino acids. The CDR3 is CASSSNAGYQPQHF. The CDR3 DNA reads as TGTGCCAGCAGTTCAAATGCGGGGTATCAGCCCCAGCATTTT.

The J gene is TRBJ1-1, the V gene TRBV5-1, with TRBD1 matching 11 bases. Per the germline V gene, CDR1 is SGHRS and CDR2 is YFSETQ. V lost 4 bases, J lost 3 bases, and 2 bases stayed unmatched. The CDR3 runs 14 residues. The CDR3 coding sequence is TGCGCCAGCAGCGCGGGACAGGGGGACACTGAAGCTTTCTTT. Translation: CASSAGQGDTEAFF.

The genes are TRBV7-2 and TRBJ2-2, with 14 bases aligning to TRBD2. Germline V lookup: CDR1 SGHTA, CDR2 FQGNSA. The CDR3 has 16 residues. V trimming: 5 bases; J trimming: 5 bases; junction bases outside the gene matches: 4. CDR3 sequence (DNA): TGTGCCAGCAGCCCGCGACTAGCGGGAGGGACCGGGGAGCTGTTTTTT. This sequence encodes CASSPRLAGGTGELFF.

The J gene is TRBJ2-1, the V gene TRBV10-2, with 13 bases aligning to TRBD2. V trimming: 5 bases; J trimming: 7 bases; junction bases outside the gene matches: 5. Germline V CDR1 and CDR2: WSHSY, SAAADI. This CDR3 has 15 amino acids. The CDR3 nucleotides read TGCGCCAGCAGTCCAACTAGCGGGGGGGGGAATGAGCAGTTCTTC. It codes for CASSPTSGGGNEQFF.

V is TRBV5-1 and J is TRBJ2-3, with TRBD2 identical over 14 bases. Germline V CDR1 and CDR2: SGHRS, YFSETQ. The CDR3 runs 18 residues. Germline trimming cut 4 bases from V and 3 bases from J; bases unmatched to any gene: 10. CDR3 residues: CASSPFGTSGSGTDTQYF. CDR3 in DNA: TGCGCCAGCAGCCCATTCGGGACTAGCGGGAGCGGGACAGATACGCAGTATTTT.

The chain carries TRBV5-1 and TRBJ2-5, with D possibly being TRBD2 (6 bases). V lost 2 bases, J lost 2 bases, and 10 bases lay in between. The CDR3 consists of 14 residues. The germline V gene encodes CDR1 SGHRS and CDR2 YFSETQ. CDR3: CASSLSGSQETQYF. The CDR3 DNA reads as TGCGCCAGCAGCTTAAGCGGGTCGCAAGAGACCCAGTACTTC.

This chain uses TRBV19 with TRBJ2-3; 9 bases align to TRBD2. V dropped 6 bases and J dropped 1; count of bases not matched to a gene: 5. The CDR3 is made up of 15 amino acids. Germline loops: CDR1 LNHDA, CDR2 SQIVND (reference sequence). The CDR3: CASRVKREGTDTQYF. DNA for the CDR3: TGTGCCAGTAGAGTAAAGCGGGAGGGCACAGATACGCAGTATTTT.

V is TRBV28 and J is TRBJ2-7; the D gene is possibly TRBD2 (6 bases). The CDR3 is made up of 16 amino acids. CDR1 and CDR2 from the germline V gene are MDHEN and SYDVKM. V lost 2 bases and J 2 bases, leaving 16 bases between the germline ends. CDR3 DNA: TGTGCCAGCAGTTTAGACGGGGGAGACGGGCCCTACGAGCAGTACTTC. It yields the protein CASSLDGGDGPYEQYF.

This chain uses TRBV5-6 with TRBJ1-1; TRBD1 aligns across 8 bases. The germline CDR1 and CDR2 sequences are SGHDT and YYEEEE. The CDR3 has 16 amino acids. V was pared by 4 bases and J by 1 base, with 9 bases of the junction left unmatched. In DNA form, the CDR3 reads TGTGCCAGCAGCCTTATAAGGACAGGGACGAACACTGAAGCTTTCTTT. This gives the protein CASSLIRTGTNTEAFF.